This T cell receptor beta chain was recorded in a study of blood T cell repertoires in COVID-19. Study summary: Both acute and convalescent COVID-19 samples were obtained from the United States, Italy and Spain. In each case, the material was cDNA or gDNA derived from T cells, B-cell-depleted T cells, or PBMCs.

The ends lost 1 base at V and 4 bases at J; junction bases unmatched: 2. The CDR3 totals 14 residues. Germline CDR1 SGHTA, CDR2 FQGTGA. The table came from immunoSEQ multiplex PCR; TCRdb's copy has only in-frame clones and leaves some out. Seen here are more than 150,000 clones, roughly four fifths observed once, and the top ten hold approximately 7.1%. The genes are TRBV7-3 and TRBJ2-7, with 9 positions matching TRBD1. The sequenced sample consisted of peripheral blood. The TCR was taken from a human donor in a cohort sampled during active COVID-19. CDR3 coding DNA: TGTGCCAGCAGCTTAAACAGGGGGCCTTACGAGCAGTACTTC. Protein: CASSLNRGPYEQYF.